This T cell receptor beta chain comes out of a study of tumor-infiltrating lymphocytes in oesophageal squamous cell carcinoma (dated by TCRdb to 2016 to 2017). Library generation was performed with PCR. TCRdb records Illumina HiSeq 1500 as the sequencer. TCRdb itself trimmed the public reads at Q25 with fastp, ran MiXCR and retained productive beta chains. Each record represents a unique CDR3 protein, reported with the most common genes and DNA among its rows. This sample gives about 15,000 distinct CDR3 sequences in total; around 50% of them show up just once. Together, the top ten hold 16% of the sample. This clonotype was counted many times. What this receptor recognizes is not known. Base qualities are not recorded, but no much larger clone differs from it by a single base. For this chain, trimming is 3 bases at the V end and 8 bases at the J end, and the number of junction bases without a gene match is 17. The CDR3 goes from the cysteine to the phenylalanine over 19 residues. Kept here is only the CDR3 DNA, which spans 57 bases and is read in frame from base 1. CDR1 and CDR2, looked up from the germline V gene, are MNHNS and SASEGT.

The origin of this receptor is a male donor with esophageal squamous cell carcinoma. Sample: esophageal tumor tissue. Recombination joined TRBV6-1 with TRBJ2-1; a stretch of 12 junction bases matches TRBD1. The CDR3 in this case is CASSDIWGPRDRGLHEQFF. At the DNA level, the sequence is TGTGCCAGCAGTGACATTTGGGGCCCCCGGGACAGGGGGCTCCATGAGCAGTTCTTC.